The source of this T cell receptor beta chain is a study of CD4 and CD8 cells across lung adenocarcinoma regions. This CDR3 region has 12 residues. Germline CDR1 is MNHNS and CDR2 is SASEGT. V was shortened by 7 bases and J by 2 bases, with 8 bases between the two germline ends. The patients had localized lung adenocarcinoma, a non-small cell subtype. One entry per CDR3 protein results from TCRdb running MiXCR on the PCR reads. The sample has 12,000 or so distinct CDR3 sequences, 40% to 50% seen once. This TCR was sampled from a male donor with lung adenocarcinoma. The CD4 and CD8 labels of this study may be unreliable. The chain has TRBV6-1 and TRBJ1-1; possible D gene TRBD1, 5 bases. Specimen: CD8+ T cells from the margin of a lung tumor. The CDR3 region is CASKQDNTEAFF. In DNA form, the CDR3 reads TGTGCCAGCAAACAGGATAACACTGAAGCTTTCTTT.